Following are 26 T cell receptor beta chains from one sample sequenced in a study of shared clonotypes between healthy human individuals. Some clones are missing from TCRdb's copy, which holds only in-frame ones; the method was immunoSEQ multiplex PCR. Among 1.6 million or so clones listed, 97% to 99% were seen once. Source material: naive CD4+ T cells sorted from blood. Specified subset: CD45RA+ positively selected. Receptor source: a man aged 25-45 years in good health.

This clone was detected only once. The chain couples TRBV10-3 to TRBJ2-7, with D possibly being TRBD2 (6 bases). V lost 11 bases to trimming and J lost 12 bases, with 20 bases between them. This CDR3 spans 11 amino acids. Germline V lookup: CDR1 ENHRY, CDR2 SYGVKD. The CDR3 coding sequence is TGTGCCGTGTTCGGGGACTCCGAACGGTACTTC. It is translated as CAVFGDSERYF.

The V call is TRBV30, the J call TRBJ1-1, with TRBD1 identical over 7 bases. This CDR3 contains 15 residues. CDR1 GTSNPN and CDR2 SVGIG come from the germline V gene (reference sequence). V was clipped by 3 bases and J by 0 bases; unmatched bases: 7. CDR3 in amino acids: CAWRPWGQLNTEAFF. The CDR3 bases are TGTGCCTGGAGGCCCTGGGGACAGCTGAACACTGAAGCTTTCTTT.

The chain links TRBV11-3 to TRBJ2-1, with TRBD2 matching 11 bases. The CDR3 has 16 residues. CDR1 is SGHNT and CDR2 is YENEEA in the germline V gene. The trim removed 5 bases at V and 9 bases at J, leaving 12 bases unmatched. The CDR3: CASSPFRLAGLGEQFF. As DNA, the CDR3 is TGTGCCAGCAGCCCCTTCCGACTAGCGGGATTAGGTGAGCAGTTCTTC.

Comments on this clone: A junction boundary mismatches the germline segment, possibly from a read error. The CDR3 loop reads CASSPGTSGETQYF. The CDR3 DNA reads as TGTGCTAGCAGTCCCGGGACTAGCGGAGAGACCCAGTACTTC. The genes are TRBV7-7 and TRBJ2-5; 11 nucleotides align to TRBD2. CDR3 length equals 14 residues. CDR1 is SSHAT and CDR2 is FNYEAQ in the germline V gene (reference sequence). Using reference TRBV7-7 and TRBJ2-5 for the parts outside the CDR3, the full variable domain is GAGVSQSPRYKVTKRGQDVTLRCDPISSHATLYWYQQALGQGPEFLTYFNYEAQPDKSGLPSDRFSAERPEGSISTLTIQRTEQRDSAMYRCASSPGTSGETQYFGPGTRLLVL.

The chain recombines TRBV30 with TRBJ2-6; D gene uncertain. This CDR3 comprises 20 residues. CDR1 and CDR2 from the germline V gene are GTSNPN and SVGIG (reference sequence). Trimming took off 0 bases at V and 0 bases at J, with 21 bases between the two ends. The CDR3 bases are TGTGCCTGGAGTGTACTGCGGACCTTTAGAGATGACTCTGGGGCCAACGTCCTGACTTTC. Encoded protein: CAWSVLRTFRDDSGANVLTF.

The J gene is TRBJ1-4, the V gene TRBV28; 7 positions agree with TRBD1. Trimming cost V 5 bases and J 0 bases; bases outside gene matches: 6. The CDR3 is 16 amino acids. Germline V gene data show CDR1 as MDHEN and CDR2 as SYDVKM. The CDR3 loop is CASSPHDRATNEKLFF. The CDR3 coding sequence is TGTGCCAGCAGTCCCCACGACAGGGCAACTAATGAAAAACTGTTTTTT.

The chain combines TRBV6-1 with TRBJ1-1; D is ambiguous. The V end lost 5 bases, the J end lost 1 base, and 8 bases lay between the germline ends. Germline values: CDR1 MNHNS, CDR2 SASEGT. This CDR3 has 13 amino acids. The CDR3 protein is CASSLQPNTEAFF. The CDR3 DNA sequence: TGTGCCAGCAGTTTACAGCCGAACACTGAAGCTTTCTTT.

V gene TRBV10-3 combines with J gene TRBJ2-7; 10 nucleotides match TRBD2. The germline V gene has CDR1 ENHRY and CDR2 SYGVKD. This CDR3 has 15 amino acids. V dropped 7 bases and J dropped 1; count of bases not matched to a gene: 7. CDR3 sequence reads: CAITSGSAISYEQYF. Written as DNA, the CDR3 is TGTGCCATCACTAGCGGGAGTGCTATTTCCTACGAGCAGTACTTC.

This clone is a singleton in its sample. The chain is built from TRBV19 and TRBJ1-1, with 7 bases lining up with TRBD1. Germline assignment: CDR1 LNHDA and CDR2 SQIVND (reference sequence). V was pared by 6 bases and J by 1 base, with 5 bases of the junction left unmatched. The CDR3 covers 14 residues. CDR3 protein: CASRWGQRNTEAFF. In DNA, the CDR3 is TGTGCCAGTAGGTGGGGACAGCGGAACACTGAAGCTTTCTTT.

A single count supports this clone. This rearrangement joins TRBV6-5 to TRBJ2-7; a possible D gene is TRBD2 (5 bases). The germline V and J ends were trimmed by 5 bases and 4 bases, with 15 bases remaining between them. Germline V gives CDR1 MNHEY, CDR2 SVGAGI. The CDR3 spans 14 residues. The CDR3 bases are TGTGCCAGCAGTAGGAGACGGGAAGTATACGAGCAGTACTTC. Translated, it gives CASSRRREVYEQYF.

This chain joins TRBV14 and TRBJ1-2; D call uncertain. Trimming removed 1 base from V and 8 bases from J, with 14 bases in between. The germline V gene encodes CDR1 SGHDN and CDR2 FVKESK. There are 14 residues in the CDR3. CDR3 DNA: TGTGCCAGCAGCCAAGTACCGTGGGGTGGCGGCTACACCTTC. This gives the protein CASSQVPWGGGYTF.

The chain employs TRBV10-3 and TRBJ2-2; no reliable D call. The CDR3 spans 12 residues. Germline CDR1 and CDR2: ENHRY and SYGVKD. V lost 0 bases and J lost 7, with 3 bases in between. The CDR3: CAISESSGELFF. CDR3 coding DNA: TGTGCCATCAGTGAGTCTAGCGGGGAGCTGTTTTTT.

Details on this clone: The sample carries other DNA sequences with the same CDR3. The chain uses TRBV5-1 and TRBJ1-4; D gene uncertain. The CDR3 has 14 amino acids. V was trimmed by 2 bases and J by 0 bases, leaving 5 bases between them. CDR1 is SGHRS and CDR2 is YFSETQ in the germline V gene. The CDR3 protein is CASSLQATNEKLFF. CDR3 bases: TGCGCCAGCAGCTTACAAGCAACTAATGAAAAACTGTTTTTT.

To note about this clone: In the same sample, other DNA sequences code for this CDR3. V gene TRBV18 combines with J gene TRBJ1-4, with D unresolved. The germline V gene encodes CDR1 KGHSH and CDR2 LQKENI. V was cut by 0 bases and J by 8 bases, with 13 bases left in between. This CDR3 spans 15 amino acids. The CDR3 DNA is TGTGCCAGCTCACCACCCGGAGGGTTTAACGAAAAACTGTTTTTT. Amino acid sequence: CASSPPGGFNEKLFF.

Regarding this clone: At one of its ends the junction is not consistent with the germline gene, which may arise from a read error. The chain links TRBV29-1 to TRBJ1-1, with D uncertain. CDR1 SQVTM and CDR2 ANQGSEA come from the germline V gene. The CDR3 loop spans 9 amino acids. The chain's CDR3 is CSVDNSPDF. CDR3 DNA sequence: TGCAGCGTTGATAACAGTCCAGACTTT. The whole variable domain, remainder taken from reference TRBV29-1 and TRBJ1-1, is SAVISQKPSRDICQRGTSLTIQCQVDSQVTMMFWYRQQPGQSLTLIATANQGSEATYESGFVIDKFPISRPNLTFSTLTVSNMSPEDSSIYLCSVDNSPDFGQGTRLTVV.

J is TRBJ2-6 and V is TRBV5-6; D unclear. The V end was cut by 3 bases, the J end by 9 bases, with 7 bases between. The germline V gene has CDR1 SGHDT and CDR2 YYEEEE. The CDR3 length is 12 residues. The CDR3 coding sequence is TGTGCCAGCAGCTCGTCCCTCAACGTCCTGACTTTC. Protein: CASSSSLNVLTF.

As to this clone: The sample has other DNA sequences that encode this CDR3 too. The V gene is TRBV5-5, the J gene TRBJ2-1; 10 bases align to TRBD2. Losses at the gene ends were 4 bases for V and 0 bases for J; bases not matched to a gene: 1. The length of the CDR3 is 15 residues. CDR1 and CDR2 from the germline V gene are SGHKS and YYEKEE (reference sequence). The CDR3: CASSPSGSSYNEQFF. The CDR3 coding sequence is TGTGCCAGCAGCCCTAGCGGGAGCTCCTACAATGAGCAGTTCTTC.

This chain joins TRBV4-1 and TRBJ2-1; 12 bases line up with TRBD2. V was clipped by 5 bases and J by 0 bases; unmatched bases: 14. In germline, CDR1 is MGHRA, CDR2 YSYEKL. The CDR3 is made up of 20 amino acids. CDR3 loop: CASSLHLAGGPLRSYNEQFF. CDR3 DNA sequence: TGCGCCAGCAGCTTACACCTAGCGGGAGGGCCCCTACGCTCCTACAATGAGCAGTTCTTC.

The CDR3: CATSRVVAGGHLEQFF. Written as DNA, the CDR3 is TGTGCCACCAGCAGAGTGGTAGCGGGAGGCCACCTTGAGCAGTTCTTC. This chain links TRBV15 with TRBJ2-1; 10 nucleotides align to TRBD2. CDR1 is LNHNV, CDR2 YYDKDF, per germline (reference sequence). Unmatched junction bases numbered 9, after V lost 1 base and J lost 9 bases. CDR3 size: 16 residues.

This rearrangement joins TRBV28 to TRBJ2-7, with D possibly TRBD2 on 6 matching bases. The germline CDR1 and CDR2 sequences are MDHEN and SYDVKM. The V end was cut by 3 bases, the J end by 2 bases, with 11 bases between. The CDR3 is made up of 14 amino acids. The DNA of the CDR3 is TGTGCCAGCAGTTTCTTAGCGGAGACCTACGAGCAGTACTTC. Amino acids: CASSFLAETYEQYF.

V and J are TRBV27 and TRBJ2-7; the match to TRBD2 covers 7 bases. Trimming at V came to 6 bases and at J to 4 bases, leaving 9 bases not matched to a gene. Germline V lookup: CDR1 MNHEY, CDR2 SMNVEV (reference sequence). CDR3 length: 14 residues. The CDR3 region is CASRELAETYEQYF. The DNA of the CDR3 is TGTGCCAGCAGAGAGCTAGCGGAAACTTACGAGCAGTACTTC.

The chain carries TRBV11-2 and TRBJ2-7, with D possibly matching TRBD2 (6 bases). V was clipped by 1 base and J by 3 bases, with 13 bases between them. The CDR3 runs to 15 residues. The V gene's germline CDR1 is SGHAT and CDR2 FQNNGV. CDR3 bases: TGTGCCAGCAGCTTAGTAGCGGATAGCCTCTACGAGCAGTACTTC. Amino acid sequence: CASSLVADSLYEQYF.

The rearrangement joins TRBV10-3 to TRBJ2-5; D gene uncertain. This CDR3 spans 12 amino acids. CDR1 ENHRY and CDR2 SYGVKD come from the germline V gene. The ends were cut back, 0 bases at V and 6 bases at J, with 5 bases in the middle. The DNA for the CDR3 is TGTGCCATCAGTGAGTCCGGTCAGACCCAGTACTTC. The encoded protein is CAISESGQTQYF.

This chain links TRBV9 with TRBJ2-6, with D unresolved. The CDR3 is 15 residues long. The germline CDR1 and CDR2 sequences are SGDLS and YYNGEE. The germline V and J ends were trimmed by 4 bases and 1 base, with 9 bases remaining between them. The CDR3 sequence is CASSLRSSGANVLTF. For the CDR3, the DNA is TGTGCCAGCAGCCTCCGATCTTCTGGGGCCAACGTCCTGACTTTC. Filled out from reference TRBV9 and TRBJ2-6, the complete variable domain reads DSGVTQTPKHLITATGQRVTLRCSPRSGDLSVYWYQQSLDQGLQFLIQYYNGEERAKGNILERFSAQQFPDLHSELNLSSLELGDSALYFCASSLRSSGANVLTFGAGSRLTVL.

The CDR3 region is CAGRVGGAGELFF. In nucleotides, the CDR3 is TGTGCCGGGAGGGTCGGCGGGGCCGGGGAGCTGTTTTTT. The chain joins TRBV7-8 to TRBJ2-2; 7 nucleotides match TRBD2. The CDR3 is 13 amino acids. CDR1 is SGHVS and CDR2 is FQNEAQ in the germline V gene. J lost 6 bases, V lost 11 bases, and 9 bases had no gene match.

The chain is built from TRBV19 and TRBJ1-2, with 10 bases lining up with TRBD1. The CDR3 spans 18 residues. The ends lost 5 bases at V and 5 bases at J; junction bases unmatched: 17. Germline CDR1 and CDR2: LNHDA and SQIVND (reference sequence). The CDR3 DNA reads TGTGCCAGTAGTGCCCCTGGGGGACAGGGGACCCTTTGGTATGGCTACACCTTC. Translation gives CASSAPGGQGTLWYGYTF.